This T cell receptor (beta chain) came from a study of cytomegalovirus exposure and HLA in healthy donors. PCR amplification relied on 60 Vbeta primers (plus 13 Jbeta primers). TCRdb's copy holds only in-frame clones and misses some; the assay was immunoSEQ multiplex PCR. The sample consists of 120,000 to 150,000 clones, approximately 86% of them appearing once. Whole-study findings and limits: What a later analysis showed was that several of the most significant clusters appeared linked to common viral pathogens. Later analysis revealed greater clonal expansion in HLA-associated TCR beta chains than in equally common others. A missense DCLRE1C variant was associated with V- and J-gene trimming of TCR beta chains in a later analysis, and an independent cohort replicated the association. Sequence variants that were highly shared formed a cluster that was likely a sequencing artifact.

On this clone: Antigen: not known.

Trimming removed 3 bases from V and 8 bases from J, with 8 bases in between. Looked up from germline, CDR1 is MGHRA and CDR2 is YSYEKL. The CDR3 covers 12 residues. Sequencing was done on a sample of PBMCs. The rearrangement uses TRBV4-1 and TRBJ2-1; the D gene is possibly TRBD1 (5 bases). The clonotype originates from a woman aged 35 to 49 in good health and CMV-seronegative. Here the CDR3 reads CASSQVQDEQFF. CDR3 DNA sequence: TGCGCCAGCAGCCAGGTACAGGATGAGCAGTTCTTC.